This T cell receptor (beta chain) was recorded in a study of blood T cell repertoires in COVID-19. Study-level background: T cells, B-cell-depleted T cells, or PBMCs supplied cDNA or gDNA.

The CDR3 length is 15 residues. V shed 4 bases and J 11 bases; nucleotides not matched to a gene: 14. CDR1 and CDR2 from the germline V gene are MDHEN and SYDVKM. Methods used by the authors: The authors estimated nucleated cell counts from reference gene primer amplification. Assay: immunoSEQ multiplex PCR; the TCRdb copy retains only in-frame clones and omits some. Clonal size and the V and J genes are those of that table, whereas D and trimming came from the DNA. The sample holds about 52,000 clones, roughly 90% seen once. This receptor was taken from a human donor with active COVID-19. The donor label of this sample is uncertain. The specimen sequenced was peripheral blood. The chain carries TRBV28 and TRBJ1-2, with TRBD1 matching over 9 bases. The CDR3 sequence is CASSWSNPGQGGYTF. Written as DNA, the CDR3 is TGTGCCAGCAGTTGGAGCAACCCGGGACAGGGTGGATACACCTTC.